Included here is one T cell receptor (beta chain) sequence, with context. Its antigen is still unknown. The sample holds no much larger clone one base away, and base qualities are not on file. Other DNA sequences of this sample code for an identical CDR3. The immunoSEQ Assay, a bias-controlled multiplex PCR, was used to amplify TCRbeta CDR3 regions from genomic DNA. Per the source publication's procedure: The number of nucleated cells in each sample was estimated from the amplification of reference gene primers within the assay. To quantify the absolute abundance of each unique TCRbeta CDR3 rearrangement, sequence reads were collapsed and filtered. Productive Simpson clonality was computed per sample as the square root of Simpson's diversity index over productive rearrangements. Held by TCRdb, this immuneACCESS table contains in-frame sequences only and omits some clones. Under half of the omission traces to an unresolved V gene where checked; the cause of the rest is unknown. Clone size and the V and J calls come from that table; the DNA yielded D and trimming. Recorded for this sample are about 220,000 clones; 84% of them occurred a single time. The ten most abundant clones make up around 9.5% of the sample.

The sample belongs to a study of blood T cell repertoires in COVID-19 (dated by TCRdb to 2019 to 2021). A note on the overall study: Samples from collaborators originated in the United States, Italy and Spain and spanned both the acute and convalescent phases of COVID-19. The prospective study material was composed of cDNA or gDNA derived from T cells, B-cell-depleted T cells, or PBMCs. Subjects who had been exposed to COVID-19, were actively infected with it, or had recovered from it provided the deeply sampled blood TCRbeta repertoires that made up the dataset. The repertoires were released in a freely available public database intended as a resource for research on the immune response to SARS-CoV-2. The samples were drawn from the first 160 participants of the ongoing ImmuneRACE study and from over a thousand subjects provided by 6 global collaborators. Sample metadata almost always included a de-identified subject ID, COVID-19 status, age in years and sex. Where available, HLA class I and class II types were obtained from metadata supplied by the sample provider rather than from assay-based typing.

The collaborating institutions used their own protocols to collect whole blood in K2EDTA tubes. For TCRbeta analysis, collaborators shipped samples in one of three forms: frozen whole blood, isolated PBMCs, or DNA extracted from either of those sample types. The full study reports these points: Clinical and demographic metadata were provided uncurated, with the amount varying by source and participant.

V loses 4 bases, J loses 1 base, and the germline ends lie 10 bases apart. The CDR3 numbers 13 residues from cysteine through phenylalanine. Only CDR3 DNA remains: 39 bases, in frame from the first base. CDR1 SQVTM and CDR2 ANQGSEA were looked up in the germline V gene. Source material: peripheral blood. The origin of this receptor is a man in his fifties or sixties with active or convalescent COVID-19. Rearrangement joined TRBV29-1 to TRBJ2-5; TRBD2 is possibly the D segment (5 matching bases). The nucleotides read TGCAGCGTTGCAAGGACTGGCCAAGAGACCCAGTACTTC. Translated, this is CSVARTGQETQYF.